This T cell receptor (beta chain) was identified during a study of T cells in Graves' hyperthyroidism and ophthalmopathy. Study information: The blood sample was taken at first diagnosis, before treatment began. General study findings and limits: Ophthalmopathy was distinguished from stable hyperthyroidism by 13 V-J signatures.

This clonotype came up a few times. The antigen is not known. In germline, CDR1 is MNHNS, CDR2 SASEGT. The CDR3 has 15 residues. V was trimmed by 4 bases and J by 4 bases, leaving 14 bases between them. RNA transcripts provided the source from which TCR beta CDR3 regions were amplified. TCR CDR3 underwent first-round RT-PCR with the HTBI primer set. TCRdb independently ran MiXCR on the multiplex PCR reads; one entry per CDR3 protein. The sample carries fewer than 850,000 distinct CDR3 sequences, roughly a sixth recorded once. Exclusion of patients followed from uncontrolled infection, other autoimmune disease, pregnancy or lactation. The PBMCs were sourced from fresh peripheral blood (approximately 9.6 ml).

The material sequenced was blood. The V call is TRBV6-1, the J call TRBJ1-5, with a tentative D call TRBD1 (5 bases). The sequence was collected from a man between 45 and 60 years old with Graves' hyperthyroidism. The DNA for the CDR3 is TGTGCCAGCAGTGGGTTCGTGGGGGAGAATCAGCCCCAGCATTTT. Translating it yields CASSGFVGENQPQHF.